The 7 T cell receptor beta chains below all came from one sample that was sequenced in a study of shared clonotypes between healthy human individuals. Profiled with immunoSEQ multiplex PCR; TCRdb holds only in-frame clones, not every one. The table records about 2.4 million clones, roughly nine tenths of them present only once. Sequenced: naive CD4+ T cells sorted from blood. Subset given: CD45RA+ positively selected. The receptors derive from a man between 18 and 29 years old in good health.

The V gene is TRBV14, the J gene TRBJ2-7; perhaps TRBD2 as D (6 bases). Germline V gene lookup returns CDR1 SGHDN and CDR2 FVKESK. Trimming stripped 3 bases from V and 1 base from J, with 13 bases between. This CDR3 contains 15 residues. Here the CDR3 reads CASSHTLALSYEQYF. CDR3 nucleotides: TGTGCCAGCAGCCACACCCTAGCGTTGTCCTACGAGCAGTACTTC.

This clone turned up a few times. The V and J genes are TRBV7-2 and TRBJ1-2; no firm D call. CDR1 SGHTA and CDR2 FQGNSA come from the germline V gene. V gave up 5 bases and J gave up 4 bases, with 11 bases separating them. CDR3 size: 13 residues. The CDR3 region is CASSPEISYGYTF. CDR3 coding DNA: TGTGCCAGCAGCCCAGAGATCTCCTATGGCTACACCTTC.

V and J are TRBV2 and TRBJ1-6, with D perhaps matching TRBD1 (5 bases). V was shortened by 6 bases and J by 5 bases, with 11 bases between the two germline ends. The CDR3 consists of 14 residues. Germline lookup yields CDR1 SNHLY and CDR2 FYNNEI. The CDR3 nucleotides are TGTGCCAGCAGCGGAAGAGGGGATAATTCACCCCTCCACTTT. This encodes CASSGRGDNSPLHF.

The chain has TRBV9 and TRBJ2-5, with 7 bases aligning to TRBD1. Germline V gene lookup returns CDR1 SGDLS and CDR2 YYNGEE. V lost 2 bases to trimming and J lost 2 bases; unmatched junction nucleotides: 6. The CDR3 is 15 residues long. The CDR3 protein is CASSVGQLYQETQYF. For the CDR3, the DNA is TGTGCCAGCAGCGTGGGACAGTTATATCAAGAGACCCAGTACTTC.

This clone has a single count. The chain uses TRBV6-1 and TRBJ2-2, with D unclear. Germline V gives CDR1 MNHNS, CDR2 SASEGT. CDR3 length: 17 residues. Between the trimmed V and J ends, which lost 2 bases and 1 base, there was a span of 14 bases. The CDR3 nucleotides are TGTGCCAGCAGTGAACCAGCCTTGATTGGGAACACCGGGGAGCTGTTTTTT. Protein: CASSEPALIGNTGELFF.

The chain is built from TRBV16 and TRBJ2-5; D possibly uses TRBD1 or TRBD2 (6 bases each). V was trimmed by 1 base and J by 4 bases, leaving 13 bases between them. The CDR3 has 15 residues. Germline assignment: CDR1 KGHSY and CDR2 FQNENV. The CDR3 spells CASSQWGAAGETQYF. In nucleotides, the CDR3 is TGTGCCAGCAGCCAATGGGGGGCCGCGGGAGAGACCCAGTACTTC.

The CDR3 DNA is TGCGCCAGCAGCATTGGGAGCGCCGGGGCAGGCAAAGAGACCCAGTACTTC. This translates into CASSIGSAGAGKETQYF. The rearrangement links TRBV5-1 to TRBJ2-5, with D perhaps being TRBD1 or TRBD2 (5 bases each). The length of the CDR3 is 17 residues. V was trimmed by 4 bases and J by 3 bases, leaving 22 bases between them. CDR1 SGHRS and CDR2 YFSETQ come from the germline V gene.